This entry features one T cell receptor (beta chain) sequence. Its target is not known. Axillary draining lymph nodes of breast cancer patients supplied the node samples. The sample is drawn from a study of breast tumors, draining lymph nodes, adjacent tissues. Study-wide results and limits: Tumor TCR diversity was below lymph nodes but above nontumor tissue.

This CDR3 has 16 amino acids. The V and J ends lost 4 bases and 6 bases respectively, with 18 bases between them. CDR1 and CDR2 (germline): LNHDA, SQIVND (reference sequence). Each CDR3 protein gets one entry after TCRdb re-called the multiplex PCR reads with MiXCR. The table records 150,000 to 250,000 distinct CDR3 sequences, around a third of them present only once. V and J are TRBV19 and TRBJ1-4; D might be TRBD1 (6 bases). This receptor was obtained from a female donor with breast cancer. Some clones in this sample may be carry-over from other donors' samples. The sequencing input was axillary lymph node tissue. CDR3 sequence (DNA): TGTGCCAGTAGTACCCAGGGGCAGACCGGTGATGAAAAACTGTTTTTT. Protein sequence: CASSTQGQTGDEKLFF.